This T cell receptor (beta chain) was profiled in a study of early T cells in non-severe SARS-CoV-2 infection. Regarding this clonotype: Its antigen is unknown.

With 1 base removed from V and 6 bases from J, the gap between germline ends came to 16 bases. Germline lookup yields CDR1 LNHDA and CDR2 SQIVND (reference sequence). The CDR3 has 15 residues. TCRdb used MiXCR to reprocess the 5' RACE reads, holding one entry per CDR3 protein. The sample yields about 100,000 distinct CDR3 sequences, roughly 12% seen once. Overall study results and limits: Using VDJdb, the matching emphasized anti-spike CD8 responses while missing private and CD4 specificities.

This receptor was identified in an adult who was a healthcare worker with PCR-confirmed SARS-CoV-2 infection or an uninfected control (not recorded which). The chain carries TRBV19 and TRBJ2-7; D might be TRBD1 (5 bases). The sequencing input was whole blood. CDR3 DNA: TGTGCCAGTAGTATAGGTTCAGGGCTGTTTGGCGAGCAGTACTTC. This encodes CASSIGSGLFGEQYF. The full variable domain, rest sourced from reference TRBV19 and TRBJ2-7, is DGGITQSPKYLFRKEGQNVTLSCEQNLNHDAMYWYRQDPGQGLRLIYYSQIVNDFQKGDIAEGYSVSREKKESFPLTVTSAQKNPTAFYLCASSIGSGLFGEQYFGPGTRLTVT.